This T cell receptor (beta chain) is from a study of identifying expanded T cells in peripheral blood (dated by TCRdb to the late 2010s). A note on the overall study: Four technical replicates, made by sequencing separate aliquots from the same pool of genomic DNA, were compared pairwise.

The germline V gene (reference sequence) yields GTSNPN for CDR1 and SVGIG for CDR2. Reading from cysteine to phenylalanine, the CDR3 counts 13 amino acids. Only the CDR3 DNA is retained, 39 bases long and in frame from the first base. The junction carries 2 bases between V and J, which are trimmed by 0 bases and 2 bases respectively. Points the paper makes about the study in general: Both the number of clones called differentially abundant and the false-positive rate were significantly reduced by the beta-binomial model across all healthy-donor time intervals. Around 1.3 differentially abundant clones were flagged by the binomial model between technical replicates, whereas about 15 and 18 were flagged over roughly two weeks and four weeks, respectively. For all healthy donors, the variance in clone template counts between roughly 2-week samples rose significantly as total template count increased. The authors expected that over much longer intervals, such as months to years, biological variance in healthy repertoires might increase even further.

TCRbeta CDR3 regions were profiled by bias-controlled multiplex PCR amplification of genomic DNA with the immunoSEQ Assay. Regarding the original processing steps: The absolute abundance of each unique TCRbeta CDR3 region was quantified after sequences were collapsed and filtered. Differential abundance was tested with a binomial (Fisher-equivalent) model and with a beta-binomial model adding time-dependent variance fitted from healthy donors. Clones with fewer than 5 combined templates were removed, and differential abundance was called for clones with a Benjamini-Hochberg FDR below 0.01. Beta-binomial variance was modeled as a function of total template count across the two samples using the form v = (b*log(k)+a)^2. Here the immuneACCESS table is served through TCRdb, limited to in-frame sequences with V and J called. Missing clones are a known gap in these copies; in checked studies unresolved V genes cover under half, and the rest lacks a known reason. The DNA was the basis for D and trimming; V, J and clone size are from that table. The sample table lists 95,000 to 150,000 clones, roughly 84% of them with a count of one. The top ten constitute less than 4% of the sample.

Points on this clone: Which antigen it targets is not known. No base quality values were provided; no much bigger clone lies one nucleotide off.

No immune events such as infections were documented for the healthy donors during the collection period. Healthy-donor blood repertoires served as a training cohort to calibrate time-dependent variance in a beta-binomial model of T-cell clone differential abundance. The training cohort comprised roughly 10 healthy donors, 3 female and 7 male. On average the donors were about 45 years old, and their ages spanned about 29 to 65 years. Whole blood, obtained from a commercial supplier, was collected from each healthy donor at three time points spaced about 2 weeks apart. For immunosequencing, genomic DNA was extracted from unsorted whole blood.

The sequenced sample consisted of blood. This TCR was recovered from a person aged 18-70 years in good health. Recombination joined TRBV30 with TRBJ2-6; no D gene call is confident. The CDR3 region has the sequence CAWSVAGANVLTF. DNA sequence: TGTGCCTGGAGTGTAGCTGGGGCCAACGTCCTGACTTTC.